This entry lists 29 T cell receptor beta chains sequenced from one sample in a study of control samples from healthy donors and cancer patients. Method: immunoSEQ multiplex PCR; TCRdb's copy keeps in-frame clones and lacks some. The sample holds about 100,000 clones, less than 90% seen once. Sequenced: blood. The source is a woman aged 45-59 years in good health.

This chain uses TRBV6-4 with TRBJ1-2; maybe TRBD1 (5 bases). V lost 2 bases and J 7 bases, leaving 11 bases between the germline ends. CDR1 and CDR2 from the germline V gene are MRHNA and SNTAGT. This CDR3 contains 13 residues. The CDR3 reads CASSDGAGVGYTF. In nucleotides, the CDR3 is TGTGCCAGCAGTGACGGGGCAGGCGTTGGCTACACCTTC.

The genes are TRBV29-1 and TRBJ2-1, with 11 bases matching TRBD2. The CDR3 runs 13 residues. Germline loops: CDR1 SQVTM, CDR2 ANQGSEA. The CDR3 sequence is CRATSGRLNEQFF. CDR3 bases: TGCAGGGCAACTAGCGGGAGACTTAATGAGCAGTTCTTC.

This clone was seen only a few times. This sequence joins TRBV30 and TRBJ1-6; TRBD1 is a possible D gene (6 bases). The CDR3 is made up of 15 amino acids. Trimming removed 0 bases at V and 7 bases at J, with 13 bases between. The germline CDR1 and CDR2 sequences are GTSNPN and SVGIG (reference sequence). DNA for the CDR3: TGTGCCTGGAGTGTGACGACAGGCGGGAATTCACCCCTCCACTTT. Protein product: CAWSVTTGGNSPLHF. Full variable domain (remainder filled in from reference TRBV30 and TRBJ1-6): SQTIHQWPATLVQPVGSPLSLECTVEGTSNPNLYWYRQAAGRGLQLLFYSVGIGQISSEVPQNLSASRPQDRQFILSSKKLLLSDSGFYLCAWSVTTGGNSPLHFGNGTRLTVT.

The chain couples TRBV4-3 to TRBJ1-6; D unresolved. The V gene lost 0 bases and the J gene lost 7 bases, with 4 bases spanning the gap. This CDR3 comprises 13 residues. CDR1 is LGHNA, CDR2 YSLEER, per germline. CDR3 residues: CASSQDRNSPLHF. Written as DNA, the CDR3 is TGCGCCAGCAGCCAAGATCGGAATTCACCCCTCCACTTT.

This rearrangement joins TRBV18 to TRBJ2-1, with 7 bases matching TRBD2. V shed 4 bases and J 7 bases; nucleotides not matched to a gene: 13. CDR3 length: 16 residues. The germline V gene encodes CDR1 KGHSH and CDR2 LQKENI. As DNA, the CDR3 is TGTGCCAGCTCACACCCATGGATCGGGGGAGGGAATGAGCAGTTCTTC. Amino acid sequence: CASSHPWIGGGNEQFF.

J is TRBJ2-2 and V is TRBV5-4; perhaps D is TRBD1 or TRBD2 (5 bases each). The length of the CDR3 is 15 residues. With 7 bases removed from V and 1 base from J, the gap between germline ends came to 14 bases. Per germline, CDR1 SGHNT and CDR2 YYREEE (reference sequence). As DNA, the CDR3 is TGTGCCAGCGGCCCGGGACCCTTGAACACCGGGGAGCTGTTTTTT. Translated: CASGPGPLNTGELFF.

The V call is TRBV7-9, the J call TRBJ2-1, with 9 bases matching TRBD1. Trimming took 2 bases from V and 6 from J; bases not matched to a gene: 11. The germline V gene encodes CDR1 SEHNR and CDR2 FQNEAQ (reference sequence). The CDR3 consists of 17 residues. The CDR3 region is CASSLFWDRVSPNEQFF. As DNA, the CDR3 is TGTGCCAGCAGCTTATTTTGGGACAGGGTTTCACCCAATGAGCAGTTCTTC.

V usage is TRBV15 and J usage is TRBJ2-1, with D perhaps matching TRBD1 or TRBD2 (5 bases each). Germline lookup yields CDR1 LNHNV and CDR2 YYDKDF (reference sequence). This CDR3 comprises 14 residues. The V end lost 0 bases, the J end lost 8 bases, and 11 bases lay between the germline ends. CDR3 in amino acids: CATSREFQGDEQFF. DNA for the CDR3: TGTGCCACCAGCAGAGAGTTCCAGGGAGATGAGCAGTTCTTC.

The chain links TRBV4-3 to TRBJ2-1, with TRBD2 matching 14 bases. From germline, CDR1 is LGHNA and CDR2 YSLEER. V lost 6 bases to trimming and J lost 7 bases; unmatched junction nucleotides: 5. The CDR3 has 15 amino acids. The CDR3 loop is CASSQGTSGRNEQFF. The CDR3 DNA reads TGCGCCAGCAGTCAGGGGACTAGCGGGAGAAATGAGCAGTTCTTC.

V usage is TRBV5-1 and J usage is TRBJ2-3; TRBD2 matches 7 bases. The trim removed 4 bases at V and 0 bases at J, leaving 5 bases unmatched. There are 15 residues in the CDR3. CDR1 and CDR2 (germline): SGHRS, YFSETQ. As DNA, the CDR3 is TGCGCCAGCAGCAAACTAGCGCCCAGCACAGATACGCAGTATTTT. Its protein is CASSKLAPSTDTQYF.

About this clone: The same CDR3 is also encoded by other DNA sequences in this sample. The chain couples TRBV20-1 to TRBJ1-1, with a weak D call TRBD1 (5 bases). The CDR3 length is 11 residues. V was clipped by 6 bases and J by 2 bases, with 7 bases between them. Germline CDR1 is DFQATT and CDR2 is SNEGSKA (reference sequence). CDR3 DNA: TGCAGTGCAAGGGGCAACACTGAAGCTTTCTTT. Protein sequence: CSARGNTEAFF.

This chain joins TRBV6-5 and TRBJ2-7, with 12 bases fitting TRBD1. This CDR3 has 13 amino acids. The germline V gene encodes CDR1 MNHEY and CDR2 SVGAGI. The ends lost 8 bases at V and 3 bases at J; junction bases unmatched: 2. CDR3 sequence reads: CASGTGGDYEQYF. The CDR3, as DNA: TGTGCCAGCGGGACAGGGGGCGACTACGAGCAGTACTTC.

V gene TRBV7-3 combines with J gene TRBJ2-1, with D perhaps matching TRBD1 or TRBD2 (5 bases each). This CDR3 has 15 amino acids. Germline CDR1 reads SGHTA; CDR2 reads FQGTGA. Trimming shortened V by 1 base and J by 1 base, and 8 bases separated the two germline ends. CDR3 DNA sequence: TGTGCCAGCAGCTTAATTGGGGGATCCTACAATGAGCAGTTCTTC. As protein: CASSLIGGSYNEQFF.

This clone was recorded a few times. This chain connects TRBV4-3 to TRBJ1-1; TRBD1 is a possible D gene (6 bases). The ends were cut back, 0 bases at V and 0 bases at J, with 14 bases in the middle. From germline, CDR1 is LGHNA and CDR2 YSLEER. The CDR3 has 17 amino acids. CDR3 nucleotides: TGCGCCAGCAGCCAAGATCGGCACAGGGCCTTGAACACTGAAGCTTTCTTT. Its translation: CASSQDRHRALNTEAFF.

The rearrangement links TRBV6-5 to TRBJ1-3; tentatively, D is TRBD1 (6 bases). Trimming took off 8 bases at V and 0 bases at J, with 8 bases between the two ends. CDR1 MNHEY and CDR2 SVGAGI come from the germline V gene. The CDR3 contains 13 residues. CDR3 in DNA: TGTGCCAGCGGGGGCCTCTCTGGAAACACCATATATTTT. Translation gives CASGGLSGNTIYF.

The CDR3 DNA is TGTGCCATCAGTGAGAGGACGGCGGGGTACGAGCAGTACTTC. Amino acid sequence: CAISERTAGYEQYF. This chain links TRBV10-3 with TRBJ2-7, with D possibly matching TRBD2 (6 bases). The germline V gene encodes CDR1 ENHRY and CDR2 SYGVKD. CDR3 length: 14 amino acids. V lost 2 bases, J lost 4 bases, and 12 bases lay in between.

This rearrangement joins TRBV7-3 to TRBJ2-1; 7 bases fit TRBD2. Germline V gene sequence: CDR1 SGHTA, CDR2 FQGTGA. Germline trimming cut 1 base from V and 8 bases from J; bases unmatched to any gene: 5. The CDR3 extends over 14 amino acids. The CDR3, as DNA: TGTGCCAGCAGCTTAAGTGGAGGGAGGGATGAGCAGTTCTTC. Amino acid sequence: CASSLSGGRDEQFF.

V usage is TRBV19 and J usage is TRBJ1-5, with D unclear. Trimming shortened V by 3 bases and J by 9 bases, and 15 bases separated the two germline ends. This CDR3 is built from 14 residues. CDR1 and CDR2 (germline): LNHDA, SQIVND (reference sequence). The CDR3 loop is CASSILEVKGPQHF. The CDR3, as DNA: TGTGCCAGTAGTATTTTAGAGGTTAAAGGGCCCCAGCATTTT.

This sequence joins TRBV28 and TRBJ1-2; D ambiguous. Trimming pared 7 bases from V and 4 bases from J, leaving 16 bases between. CDR1 is MDHEN and CDR2 is SYDVKM in the germline V gene. The CDR3 spans 14 residues. The CDR3: CASISAGPPYGYTF. CDR3 nucleotide sequence: TGTGCCAGCATTTCTGCCGGGCCCCCCTATGGCTACACCTTC.

The CDR3 sequence is CASSLGMASGNQETQYF. DNA for the CDR3: TGTGCCAGCAGCTTAGGAATGGCTAGCGGGAATCAAGAGACCCAGTACTTC. The chain links TRBV7-2 to TRBJ2-5; 9 bases match TRBD2. Germline loops: CDR1 SGHTA, CDR2 FQGNSA. J was trimmed by 2 bases and V by 1 base; bases with no gene match: 8. The CDR3 runs 17 residues.

The rearrangement links TRBV30 to TRBJ1-2; 7 nucleotides align to TRBD1. Germline-derived CDR1 and CDR2 are GTSNPN and SVGIG (reference sequence). The CDR3 runs 17 residues. The J segment lost 2 bases and the V segment lost 0 bases, leaving 12 bases of the junction unmatched. CDR3 residues: CAWSVRLHRDSNYGYTF. The CDR3 DNA is TGTGCCTGGAGTGTCCGTCTCCACCGGGACAGCAACTATGGCTACACCTTC.

Notes on this clone: Other nucleotide sequences in the sample specify the same CDR3. The chain couples TRBV2 to TRBJ1-2; TRBD1 agrees at 10 bases. There are 15 residues in the CDR3. V shed 7 bases, J shed 4 bases, and the junction held 9 bases outside the gene matches. From germline, CDR1 is SNHLY and CDR2 FYNNEI. The CDR3 is CASKGQGVWGYGYTF. The CDR3, as DNA: TGTGCCAGCAAAGGACAGGGGGTTTGGGGCTATGGCTACACCTTC.

The chain couples TRBV25-1 to TRBJ1-3; D is undetermined. The germline CDR1 and CDR2 sequences are MGHDK and SYGVNS. The CDR3 is 17 amino acids. V was shortened by 5 bases and J by 0 bases, with 17 bases between the two germline ends. The CDR3 reads CASSSAIQSHSGNTIYF. The CDR3 DNA reads TGTGCCAGCAGTTCCGCAATACAGTCACACTCTGGAAACACCATATATTTT.

The chain joins TRBV12-5 to TRBJ1-1, with D uncertain. This CDR3 is built from 13 residues. The V gene's germline CDR1 is LGHNT and CDR2 FRNRAP. Trimming stripped 1 base from V and 7 bases from J, with 10 bases between. The chain's CDR3 is CASGLAIRSEAFF. For the CDR3, the DNA is TGTGCTAGTGGTTTGGCAATCAGGAGTGAAGCTTTCTTT.

J is TRBJ1-3 and V is TRBV7-8, with D possibly matching TRBD1 (6 bases). Germline values: CDR1 SGHVS, CDR2 FQNEAQ. The CDR3 length is 15 residues. V was shortened by 0 bases and J by 2 bases, with 8 bases between the two germline ends. Here the CDR3 reads CASSLAGTPGNTIYF. DNA of the CDR3: TGTGCCAGCAGCTTAGCAGGGACACCTGGAAACACCATATATTTT.

The V gene is TRBV4-1, the J gene TRBJ1-1; possible D gene TRBD1, 6 bases. Looked up from germline, CDR1 is MGHRA and CDR2 is YSYEKL. The CDR3 totals 18 residues. V was trimmed by 3 bases and J by 0 bases, leaving 20 bases between them. CDR3 sequence reads: CASSQLIGGIGVNTEAFF. CDR3 sequence (DNA): TGCGCCAGCAGCCAGTTAATAGGGGGAATCGGAGTGAACACTGAAGCTTTCTTT.

This clone was detected only a few times. The CDR3 DNA reads TGTGCCAGCAGCCACAGACAGGGTCAGCCCCAGCATTTT. It yields the protein CASSHRQGQPQHF. The chain links TRBV3-1 (or the pseudogene TRBV3-2) to TRBJ1-5, with 7 bases identical to TRBD1. V lost 3 bases, J lost 6 bases, and 2 bases stayed unmatched. CDR1 and CDR2 (germline): LGHDT, YNNKEL (reference sequence). This CDR3 comprises 13 residues.

This clone has just one count. The chain has TRBV18 and TRBJ2-3; D remains ambiguous. The V end was cut by 4 bases, the J end by 0 bases, with 14 bases between. Germline V gene data show CDR1 as KGHSH and CDR2 as LQKENI. This CDR3 is built from 16 residues. The CDR3, as DNA: TGTGCCAGCTCACTCCGGACCCATACTAGCACAGATACGCAGTATTTT. Its translation: CASSLRTHTSTDTQYF.

The rearrangement links TRBV5-1 to TRBJ2-3, with 7 bases identical to TRBD1. Per the germline V gene, CDR1 is SGHRS and CDR2 is YFSETQ. The CDR3 is 15 amino acids. V dropped 3 bases and J dropped 2; count of bases not matched to a gene: 6. CDR3 sequence (DNA): TGCGCCAGCAGCTCCAGGACAGGAAACACAGATACGCAGTATTTT. This gives the protein CASSSRTGNTDTQYF.